The subject of this entry is one TCR beta chain. This entry belongs to a study of blood T cell repertoires in COVID-19. All recovered Cohort 3 donors got two negative PCRs, got clearance, or saw symptom resolution. This CDR3 spans 14 amino acids. Germline values: CDR1 MNHEY, CDR2 SVGAGI. Trimming removed 8 bases from V and 9 bases from J; junction bases left unmatched: 8. Clones were read by immunoSEQ multiplex PCR, and TCRdb kept only the in-frame ones, dropping some. The profile shows 310,000 or so clones, roughly 89% of them singletons. The sequence came from a woman aged 18-29 years who had recovered from COVID-19. The chain carries TRBV6-5 and TRBJ1-6; 9 bases agree with TRBD1. Sequences were obtained from PBMCs or T cells enriched from blood (not recorded which). The CDR3 loop is CASQLGQGGSPLHF. CDR3 coding DNA: TGTGCCAGCCAACTGGGACAGGGAGGTTCACCCCTCCACTTT.